What follows are 4 T cell receptor beta chains derived from one specimen sequenced in a study of T-cell reconstitution after alpha-beta-depleted transplantation in children. A library of TCRbeta sequences, prepared with unique molecular identifiers, was generated. One entry per CDR3 protein, called by TCRdb with MiXCR from the PCR reads. The sample lists about 610,000 distinct CDR3 sequences, 8% to 11% occurring once. Specimen: PBMCs from the stem cell graft donor, collected from the stem cell graft. The source is a human donor who donated a stem cell graft to a child with acute myeloid leukemia.

The V call is TRBV7-2, the J call TRBJ2-3, with D perhaps given as TRBD1 or TRBD2 (5 bases each). The CDR3 totals 13 residues. Germline V CDR1 and CDR2: SGHTA, FQGNSA. Trimming removed 5 bases from V and 4 bases from J, with 10 bases in between. CDR3 sequence (DNA): TGTGCCAGCAGCCCCATGGGGGCAGATACGCAGTATTTT. Translated: CASSPMGADTQYF.

The chain is built from TRBV12-3 or TRBV12-4 and TRBJ2-1; possible D gene TRBD2, 5 bases. The CDR3 extends over 13 amino acids. The V gene lost 3 bases and the J gene lost 8 bases, with 11 bases spanning the gap. The CDR3: CASSLVGADEQFF. The CDR3 region has the DNA TGTGCCAGCAGTTTGGTGGGAGCTGATGAGCAGTTCTTC.

The chain combines TRBV15 with TRBJ2-5, with D perhaps matching TRBD2 (7 bases). V was cut by 6 bases and J by 5 bases, with 13 bases left in between. The CDR3 totals 13 residues. Germline V lookup: CDR1 LNHNV, CDR2 YYDKDF (reference sequence). The chain's CDR3 is CATRGRGGETQYF. CDR3 in DNA: TGTGCCACCAGAGGCAGGGGAGGGGAGACCCAGTACTTC.

The rearrangement joins TRBV20-1 to TRBJ1-1; 7 nucleotides align to TRBD1. The CDR3 covers 14 residues. Germline CDR1 DFQATT, CDR2 SNEGSKA (reference sequence). The trim removed 3 bases at V and 1 base at J, leaving 5 bases unmatched. The CDR3 DNA sequence: TGCAGTGCTAGTAGGGAGGGGGCGAACACTGAAGCTTTCTTT. Amino acid sequence: CSASREGANTEAFF.